The T cell receptor (beta chain) described here comes from a study of T cells expressing NK-cell markers. Study as a whole: In sorted CD3+CD56+NKG2C+, CD3+CD56+NKG2C- and CD3+CD56-NKG2C+ T cells, TCR beta repertoires were obtained. Findings of the study overall: More than 5 donors showed dominant NKG2C+ clonotypes comprising roughly 1.0-7.0% of their CD8+ T cells. For four donors, these clonotypes were likewise the leading ones in the CD3+CD56-NKG2C+ fraction.

Note on this clonotype: Its antigen is currently unknown.

This CDR3 spans 12 amino acids. TCRdb reanalyzed the 5' RACE reads and collapses them to one entry per CDR3 protein, without DNA. Its listing shows some 500,000 distinct CDR3 sequences. The sample comprised blood T cells: a sorted CD56 or NKG2C T cell subset, CD4+ or CD8+ T cells, or bulk PBMC T cells (not recorded which). The chain uses TRBV12-3 or TRBV12-4 and TRBJ2-5. This receptor was identified in a woman between 45 and 65 years old in good health. CDR3 sequence reads: CASSRLQETQYF.